These 9 T cell receptor beta chains share one sample of origin, sequenced in a study of beta chain features in type 1 diabetes. General study points: A moderate, significant TCRB CDR3 shortening appeared in type 1 diabetes across four CD4+ subsets.

Reverse transcribing all isolated RNA meant expressed TCRB transcripts were sequenced. The data were produced by immunoSEQ multiplex PCR, yet TCRdb's version contains in-frame clones alone and is incomplete. The sample lists around 710,000 clones, 12% occurring once. These receptors have no known antigen. Specimen: naive CD4+ T cells from blood. Receptors were obtained from a man aged 30-40 years with type 1 diabetes.

A few counts support this clone. V usage is TRBV19 and J usage is TRBJ2-1, with 11 bases fitting TRBD1. Germline CDR1 is LNHDA and CDR2 is SQIVND (reference sequence). The CDR3 sequence is 17 residues long. Germline trimming cut 7 bases from V and 12 bases from J; bases unmatched to any gene: 20. CDR3 sequence: CASIGDVGTGGLRGQFF. DNA for the CDR3: TGTGCCAGTATCGGGGATGTGGGGACAGGGGGTCTCCGTGGGCAGTTCTTC.

This clone was recorded a few times. The CDR3 spells CAISEQGTGGNQPQHF. DNA for the CDR3: TGTGCCATCAGTGAACAGGGGACAGGTGGCAATCAGCCCCAGCATTTT. The chain couples TRBV10-3 to TRBJ1-5; TRBD1 aligns across 8 bases. The CDR3 extends over 16 amino acids. Germline lookup yields CDR1 ENHRY and CDR2 SYGVKD. The J segment lost 2 bases and the V segment lost 3 bases, leaving 6 bases of the junction unmatched.

This clone was detected only a few times. This specimen includes other DNA sequences encoding the same CDR3. The chain employs TRBV9 and TRBJ2-5, with D perhaps matching TRBD1 or TRBD2 (5 bases each). The CDR3 consists of 15 residues. In germline, CDR1 is SGDLS, CDR2 YYNGEE. Between the trimmed V and J ends, which lost 0 bases and 1 base, there was a span of 10 bases. The CDR3 sequence is CASSVAGGRQETQYF. CDR3 coding DNA: TGTGCCAGCAGCGTAGCTGGGGGTCGCCAAGAGACCCAGTACTTC.

This clone has only a few counts. The chain links TRBV28 to TRBJ1-5; a possible D gene is TRBD1 (6 bases). The CDR3 contains 16 residues. The V end was cut by 2 bases, the J end by 4 bases, with 15 bases between. Germline V gene lookup returns CDR1 MDHEN and CDR2 SYDVKM. This chain's CDR3 is CASSLGVGAGNQPQHF. For the CDR3, the DNA is TGTGCCAGCAGTTTAGGAGTGGGGGCGGGAAATCAGCCCCAGCATTTT. Looking up the rest from reference TRBV28 and TRBJ1-5 gives the full variable domain: DVKVTQSSRYLVKRTGEKVFLECVQDMDHENMFWYRQDPGLGLRLIYFSYDVKMKEKGDIPEGYSVSREKKERFSLILESASTNQTSMYLCASSLGVGAGNQPQHFGDGTRLSIL.

In this sample, this clone turned up a few times. The rearrangement links TRBV10-3 to TRBJ2-2, with 12 bases fitting TRBD2. Looked up from germline, CDR1 is ENHRY and CDR2 is SYGVKD. The CDR3 loop spans 16 amino acids. Trimming took 6 bases from V and 0 from J; bases not matched to a gene: 2. CDR3 sequence reads: CAIRTSGGTNTGELFF. CDR3 in DNA: TGTGCCATCAGGACTAGCGGGGGTACGAACACCGGGGAGCTGTTTTTT.

The V call is TRBV6-1, the J call TRBJ2-1; D unclear. In germline, CDR1 is MNHNS, CDR2 SASEGT. The CDR3 runs 12 residues. V lost 8 bases to trimming and J lost 5 bases, with 10 bases between them. The CDR3 here is CASDQVNNEQFF. The CDR3 DNA sequence: TGTGCCAGCGACCAGGTAAACAATGAGCAGTTCTTC.

This clone was seen a few times. V usage is TRBV5-1 and J usage is TRBJ2-1, with a possible D match to TRBD2 (6 bases). In germline, CDR1 is SGHRS, CDR2 YFSETQ. The V end was cut by 7 bases, the J end by 8 bases, with 19 bases between. The CDR3 extends over 14 amino acids. CDR3 loop: CASGEGLREDEQFF. Here the CDR3 DNA reads TGCGCCAGCGGAGAAGGACTAAGGGAGGATGAGCAGTTCTTC.

This clone appeared a few times. The chain couples TRBV2 to TRBJ1-2; tentative D call: TRBD1 (6 bases). Germline CDR1 SNHLY, CDR2 FYNNEI. The CDR3 extends over 13 amino acids. Trimming took off 2 bases at V and 9 bases at J, with 13 bases between the two ends. The CDR3 region has the DNA TGTGCCAGCAGTGAACACAGGGAAATAAGCTACACCTTC. Its translation is CASSEHREISYTF. Filled out from reference TRBV2 and TRBJ1-2, the complete variable domain reads EPEVTQTPSHQVTQMGQEVILRCVPISNHLYFYWYRQILGQKVEFLVSFYNNEISEKSEIFDDQFSVERPDGSNFTLKIRSTKLEDSAMYFCASSEHREISYTFGSGTRLTVV.

This clone appeared a few times. Other nucleotide sequences in the sample specify the same CDR3. The chain is built from TRBV18 and TRBJ2-5; no reliable D call. This CDR3 is 11 amino acids long. Trimming shortened V by 6 bases and J by 3 bases, and 5 bases separated the two germline ends. From germline, CDR1 is KGHSH and CDR2 LQKENI. As DNA, the CDR3 is TGTGCCAGCTCGCCCAAAGAGACCCAGTACTTC. Translated: CASSPKETQYF. Full variable domain (outside the CDR3, taken from reference TRBV18 and TRBJ2-5): NAGVMQNPRHLVRRRGQEARLRCSPMKGHSHVYWYRQLPEEGLKFMVYLQKENIIDESGMPKERFSAEFPKEGPSILRIQQVVRGDSAAYFCASSPKETQYFGPGTRLLVL.